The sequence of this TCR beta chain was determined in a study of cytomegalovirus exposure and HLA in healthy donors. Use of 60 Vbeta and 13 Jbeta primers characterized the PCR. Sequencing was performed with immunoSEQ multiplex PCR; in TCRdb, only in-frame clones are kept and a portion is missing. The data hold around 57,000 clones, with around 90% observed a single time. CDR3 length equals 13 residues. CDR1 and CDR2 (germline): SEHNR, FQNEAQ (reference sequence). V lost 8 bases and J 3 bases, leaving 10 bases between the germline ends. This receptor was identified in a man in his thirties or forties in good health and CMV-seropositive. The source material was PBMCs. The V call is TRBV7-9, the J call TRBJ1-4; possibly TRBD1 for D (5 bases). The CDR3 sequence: CASDLGANEKLFF. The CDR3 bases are TGTGCCAGCGACCTAGGGGCTAATGAAAAACTGTTTTTT. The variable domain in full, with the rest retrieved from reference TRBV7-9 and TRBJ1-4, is DTGVSQNPRHKITKRGQNVTFRCDPISEHNRLYWYRQTLGQGPEFLTYFQNEAQLEKSRLLSDRFSAERPKGSFSTLEIQRTEQGDSAMYLCASDLGANEKLFFGSGTQLSVL.